A single sample gave rise to the 15 T cell receptor beta chains below, sequenced in a study of chemoradiotherapy in HPV16-positive cancers. Libraries were prepared by immunoSEQ multiplex PCR; TCRdb keeps only in-frame clonotypes and omits some of them. The sample has thousands of clones; about 74% are singletons. Sequences were derived from tumor tissue, sampled from a patient who underwent chemoradiotherapy. These receptors were obtained from a human donor with HPV-associated anogenital cancer.

This clone came up a few times. This chain uses TRBV30 with TRBJ2-5, with D uncertain. Germline V lookup: CDR1 GTSNPN, CDR2 SVGIG (reference sequence). V lost 3 bases to trimming and J lost 5 bases, with 7 bases between them. The CDR3 is 11 residues long. The CDR3: CAWSPGETQYF. The CDR3 nucleotides read TGTGCCTGGAGCCCCGGGGAGACCCAGTACTTC.

With respect to this clone: Other nucleotide sequences in the sample specify the same CDR3. V usage is TRBV10-2 and J usage is TRBJ1-5; 9 bases are a match to TRBD1. The V gene's germline CDR1 is WSHSY and CDR2 SAAADI. Trimming at V came to 5 bases and at J to 7 bases, leaving 9 bases not matched to a gene. CDR3 length equals 15 residues. In DNA, the CDR3 is TGCGCCAGCAGTTCGACAGGGGGATCCGTCCAGCCCCAGCATTTT. It codes for CASSSTGGSVQPQHF.

The J gene is TRBJ2-7, the V gene TRBV5-1; D is undetermined. V lost 0 bases and J 2 bases, leaving 6 bases between the germline ends. The CDR3 sequence is 13 residues long. Germline V CDR1 and CDR2: SGHRS, YFSETQ. CDR3 nucleotides: TGCGCCAGCAGCTTGGGCGGCCCCTACGAGCAGTACTTC. It codes for CASSLGGPYEQYF.

The CDR3 loop is CASSQPGGGYTF. The DNA for the CDR3 is TGTGCCAGCAGCCAACCGGGGGGTGGCTACACCTTC. This chain connects TRBV14 to TRBJ1-2; perhaps TRBD1 as D (5 bases). Germline CDR1 is SGHDN and CDR2 is FVKESK. Trimming stripped 2 bases from V and 7 bases from J, with 8 bases between. The CDR3 spans 12 residues.

The V call is TRBV7-9, the J call TRBJ2-1; 7 nucleotides align to TRBD1. V shed 5 bases and J 8 bases; nucleotides not matched to a gene: 18. Per germline, CDR1 SEHNR and CDR2 FQNEAQ (reference sequence). The CDR3 loop spans 17 amino acids. The CDR3 reads CASSELALTGFSHEQFF. CDR3 coding DNA: TGTGCCAGCAGCGAACTGGCTTTGACAGGGTTCTCGCATGAGCAGTTCTTC.

The V and J genes are TRBV7-2 and TRBJ2-3; TRBD2 matches at 9 bases. The germline V gene has CDR1 SGHTA and CDR2 FQGNSA. This CDR3 region has 14 residues. V was clipped by 5 bases and J by 5 bases; unmatched bases: 5. CDR3 protein: CASSRTSAKDTQYF. The CDR3 DNA reads TGTGCCAGCAGCCGGACTAGCGCCAAAGATACGCAGTATTTT.

Here the CDR3 DNA reads TGTGCCAGCAGCCTAGGGGGCCGGGAGCTGTTTTTT. Its translation is CASSLGGRELFF. The J gene is TRBJ2-2, the V gene TRBV9; the match to TRBD1 covers 7 bases. J gave up 9 bases and V 4 bases, and 3 bases lay outside the gene matches. The CDR3 runs to 12 residues. The germline V gene encodes CDR1 SGDLS and CDR2 YYNGEE.

This clone was counted a few times. The chain combines TRBV10-2 with TRBJ2-7, with TRBD1 as a possible D gene (6 bases). Trimming stripped 6 bases from V and 0 bases from J, with 15 bases between. Germline CDR1 and CDR2: WSHSY and SAAADI. The CDR3 is 15 amino acids. CDR3 DNA: TGCGCCAGCAGCGACGCAGGGGTTTTCTCCTACGAGCAGTACTTC. Its protein product is CASSDAGVFSYEQYF.

The rearrangement uses TRBV19 and TRBJ1-1, with a tentative D call TRBD1 (5 bases). Germline assignment: CDR1 LNHDA and CDR2 SQIVND (reference sequence). This CDR3 region has 15 residues. The V end was cut by 3 bases, the J end by 3 bases, with 14 bases between. Written as DNA, the CDR3 is TGTGCCAGTAGTATGTCTCTAGACAGTTACACTGAAGCTTTCTTT. Protein: CASSMSLDSYTEAFF. The full variable domain, in which reference TRBV19 and TRBJ1-1 provide the parts outside the CDR3, is DGGITQSPKYLFRKEGQNVTLSCEQNLNHDAMYWYRQDPGQGLRLIYYSQIVNDFQKGDIAEGYSVSREKKESFPLTVTSAQKNPTAFYLCASSMSLDSYTEAFFGQGTRLTVV.

The chain joins TRBV27 to TRBJ2-4, with D perhaps given as TRBD1 or TRBD2 (5 bases each). V lost 5 bases to trimming and J lost 5 bases, with 19 bases between them. The CDR3 has 16 residues. The germline gives CDR1 MNHEY, CDR2 SMNVEV (reference sequence). CDR3 bases: TGTGCCAGCAGTCCTCGAGGGACCTCATTCGAAAACATTCAGTACTTC. As protein: CASSPRGTSFENIQYF.

V and J are TRBV19 and TRBJ2-3; D is unresolved. This CDR3 is 15 amino acids long. The V gene's germline CDR1 is LNHDA and CDR2 SQIVND (reference sequence). Trimming took off 1 base at V and 2 bases at J, with 10 bases between the two ends. The CDR3 DNA reads TGTGCCAGTAGTATAGGGAATAGCCACACAGATACGCAGTATTTT. It encodes CASSIGNSHTDTQYF.

The CDR3 protein is CASSLAGLASGTYEQYF. The CDR3 coding sequence is TGTGCCAGCAGCTTAGCGGGCCTTGCTAGCGGGACCTACGAGCAGTACTTC. This rearrangement joins TRBV7-8 to TRBJ2-7; 9 bases fit TRBD2. With V trimmed by 0 bases and J by 2 bases, 8 bases remained unmatched. Germline assignment: CDR1 SGHVS and CDR2 FQNEAQ. The CDR3 extends over 17 amino acids.

The chain combines TRBV7-9 with TRBJ2-3; 8 positions agree with TRBD2. The germline V gene encodes CDR1 SEHNR and CDR2 FQNEAQ (reference sequence). The J segment lost 2 bases and the V segment lost 4 bases, leaving 5 bases of the junction unmatched. The CDR3 length is 15 residues. CDR3 loop: CASSYIAGFTDTQYF. The CDR3 nucleotides are TGTGCCAGCAGCTACATAGCGGGATTCACAGATACGCAGTATTTT.

The V gene is TRBV27, the J gene TRBJ2-1, with 10 bases lining up with TRBD2. This CDR3 is 15 amino acids long. V lost 6 bases to trimming and J lost 6 bases; unmatched junction nucleotides: 8. Germline V lookup: CDR1 MNHEY, CDR2 SMNVEV (reference sequence). The CDR3 bases are TGTGCCAGCAGCACCGGGACTAGCGATTCCAATGAGCAGTTCTTC. Its translation is CASSTGTSDSNEQFF.

The genes are TRBV11-3 and TRBJ2-5; TRBD1 is a possible D gene (6 bases). Germline assignment: CDR1 SGHNT and CDR2 YENEEA. The germline V and J ends were trimmed by 3 bases and 0 bases, with 8 bases remaining between them. The CDR3 loop spans 14 amino acids. Written as DNA, the CDR3 is TGTGCCAGCAGCTTGCAGGGGTACCAAGAGACCCAGTACTTC. Protein product: CASSLQGYQETQYF. The full variable domain, in which reference TRBV11-3 and TRBJ2-5 provide the parts outside the CDR3, is EAGVVQSPRYKIIEKKQPVAFWCNPISGHNTLYWYLQNLGQGPELLIRYENEEAVDDSQLPKDRFSAERLKGVDSTLKIQPAELGDSAVYLCASSLQGYQETQYFGPGTRLLVL.